This T cell receptor (beta chain) stems from a study of shared clonotypes between healthy human individuals. This clone was seen only once. V shed 6 bases and J shed 2 bases, with 15 bases lying between them. This CDR3 contains 15 residues. Germline V gene sequence: CDR1 MNHNS, CDR2 SASEGT. Libraries were prepared by immunoSEQ multiplex PCR; TCRdb keeps only in-frame clonotypes and omits some of them. Of some 700,000 clones detected, about 90% appear once; the ten largest clones hold 30% to 40%. The sequenced material came from memory CD8+ T cells from PBMCs. Subset described: CD45RO+ cells pooled with CCR7-negative TemRA cells. The rearrangement uses TRBV6-1 and TRBJ2-3, with D unresolved. The TCR comes from a man aged 18 to 30 in good health. Some clones in this sample may be carry-over from other donors' samples. This chain's CDR3 is CASSSPRSHTDTQYF. The CDR3 region has the DNA TGTGCCAGCAGCTCACCACGGAGCCACACAGATACGCAGTATTTT.